At least ten counts were recorded for the clone carrying this T cell receptor (beta chain). The V gene's germline CDR1 is SGHVS and CDR2 FQNEAQ. The V end lost 5 bases, the J end lost 6 bases, and 14 bases lay between the germline ends. This CDR3 region has 14 residues. These data come from a study of neurological immune-mediated disorders. One entry per CDR3 protein, called by TCRdb with MiXCR from the 5' RACE reads. The sample shows tens of thousands of distinct CDR3 sequences, 10% to 13% of them seen only once. Sequencing was performed on PBMCs. The V call is TRBV7-8, the J call TRBJ2-4; maybe TRBD2 (6 bases). This TCR came from a man aged 40-55 years in good health. For the CDR3, the DNA is TGTGCCAGCAGCCTAAGACTAGATTCAAACATTCAGTACTTC. Translation: CASSLRLDSNIQYF.